Sequencing of this T cell receptor (beta chain) was carried out in a study of T-cell reconstitution after alpha-beta-depleted transplantation in children. This CDR3 has 12 residues. Germline lookup yields CDR1 PRHDT and CDR2 FYEKMQ (reference sequence). V was trimmed by 5 bases and J by 8 bases, leaving 12 bases between them. The TCRbeta library was prepared with unique molecular identifiers. Each CDR3 protein is one row after TCRdb ran MiXCR on the PCR reads. The data show about 540,000 distinct CDR3 sequences, around 18% seen once. This clonotype has at least ten counts. The J gene is TRBJ1-2, the V gene TRBV13; possible D gene TRBD1, 6 bases. The specimen comprised PBMCs from the stem cell graft donor, sampled from the stem cell graft. The TCR sequence derives from a human donor who donated a stem cell graft to a child with acute lymphoblastic leukemia. CDR3 sequence (DNA): TGTGCCAGCAGCCCACAGGGTAACGGCTACACCTTC. The encoded protein is CASSPQGNGYTF.